The sequence of this T cell receptor (beta chain) was determined in a study of cytomegalovirus exposure and HLA in healthy donors. Study overall: Of all 400 or so donors who were genotyped, 80% to 85% belonged to the Caucasian-associated ancestry cluster.

V gave up 2 bases and J gave up 2 bases, with 11 bases separating them. Germline V lookup: CDR1 SGHDT, CDR2 YYEEEE. The CDR3 spans 14 residues. Findings and limits, study-wide: It was likely that a cluster of highly shared sequence variants was a sequencing artifact.

Details on this clone: Its antigen remains unidentified.

The primer mix had 60 Vbeta and 13 Jbeta primers. Sequenced by immunoSEQ multiplex PCR; TCRdb stores in-frame clones only, minus some. The top ten hold 4.5% to 7.5% of the sample, which has around 180,000 clones, approximately 80% seen once. The sequence came from a woman aged 25 to 39 in good health and CMV-seropositive. This chain connects TRBV5-6 to TRBJ2-7, with TRBD2 as a possible D gene (6 bases). The specimen sequenced was PBMCs. The CDR3 DNA sequence: TGTGCCAGCAGCTTAGGGGAGGCAGCCTACGAGCAGTACTTC. Its translation is CASSLGEAAYEQYF.